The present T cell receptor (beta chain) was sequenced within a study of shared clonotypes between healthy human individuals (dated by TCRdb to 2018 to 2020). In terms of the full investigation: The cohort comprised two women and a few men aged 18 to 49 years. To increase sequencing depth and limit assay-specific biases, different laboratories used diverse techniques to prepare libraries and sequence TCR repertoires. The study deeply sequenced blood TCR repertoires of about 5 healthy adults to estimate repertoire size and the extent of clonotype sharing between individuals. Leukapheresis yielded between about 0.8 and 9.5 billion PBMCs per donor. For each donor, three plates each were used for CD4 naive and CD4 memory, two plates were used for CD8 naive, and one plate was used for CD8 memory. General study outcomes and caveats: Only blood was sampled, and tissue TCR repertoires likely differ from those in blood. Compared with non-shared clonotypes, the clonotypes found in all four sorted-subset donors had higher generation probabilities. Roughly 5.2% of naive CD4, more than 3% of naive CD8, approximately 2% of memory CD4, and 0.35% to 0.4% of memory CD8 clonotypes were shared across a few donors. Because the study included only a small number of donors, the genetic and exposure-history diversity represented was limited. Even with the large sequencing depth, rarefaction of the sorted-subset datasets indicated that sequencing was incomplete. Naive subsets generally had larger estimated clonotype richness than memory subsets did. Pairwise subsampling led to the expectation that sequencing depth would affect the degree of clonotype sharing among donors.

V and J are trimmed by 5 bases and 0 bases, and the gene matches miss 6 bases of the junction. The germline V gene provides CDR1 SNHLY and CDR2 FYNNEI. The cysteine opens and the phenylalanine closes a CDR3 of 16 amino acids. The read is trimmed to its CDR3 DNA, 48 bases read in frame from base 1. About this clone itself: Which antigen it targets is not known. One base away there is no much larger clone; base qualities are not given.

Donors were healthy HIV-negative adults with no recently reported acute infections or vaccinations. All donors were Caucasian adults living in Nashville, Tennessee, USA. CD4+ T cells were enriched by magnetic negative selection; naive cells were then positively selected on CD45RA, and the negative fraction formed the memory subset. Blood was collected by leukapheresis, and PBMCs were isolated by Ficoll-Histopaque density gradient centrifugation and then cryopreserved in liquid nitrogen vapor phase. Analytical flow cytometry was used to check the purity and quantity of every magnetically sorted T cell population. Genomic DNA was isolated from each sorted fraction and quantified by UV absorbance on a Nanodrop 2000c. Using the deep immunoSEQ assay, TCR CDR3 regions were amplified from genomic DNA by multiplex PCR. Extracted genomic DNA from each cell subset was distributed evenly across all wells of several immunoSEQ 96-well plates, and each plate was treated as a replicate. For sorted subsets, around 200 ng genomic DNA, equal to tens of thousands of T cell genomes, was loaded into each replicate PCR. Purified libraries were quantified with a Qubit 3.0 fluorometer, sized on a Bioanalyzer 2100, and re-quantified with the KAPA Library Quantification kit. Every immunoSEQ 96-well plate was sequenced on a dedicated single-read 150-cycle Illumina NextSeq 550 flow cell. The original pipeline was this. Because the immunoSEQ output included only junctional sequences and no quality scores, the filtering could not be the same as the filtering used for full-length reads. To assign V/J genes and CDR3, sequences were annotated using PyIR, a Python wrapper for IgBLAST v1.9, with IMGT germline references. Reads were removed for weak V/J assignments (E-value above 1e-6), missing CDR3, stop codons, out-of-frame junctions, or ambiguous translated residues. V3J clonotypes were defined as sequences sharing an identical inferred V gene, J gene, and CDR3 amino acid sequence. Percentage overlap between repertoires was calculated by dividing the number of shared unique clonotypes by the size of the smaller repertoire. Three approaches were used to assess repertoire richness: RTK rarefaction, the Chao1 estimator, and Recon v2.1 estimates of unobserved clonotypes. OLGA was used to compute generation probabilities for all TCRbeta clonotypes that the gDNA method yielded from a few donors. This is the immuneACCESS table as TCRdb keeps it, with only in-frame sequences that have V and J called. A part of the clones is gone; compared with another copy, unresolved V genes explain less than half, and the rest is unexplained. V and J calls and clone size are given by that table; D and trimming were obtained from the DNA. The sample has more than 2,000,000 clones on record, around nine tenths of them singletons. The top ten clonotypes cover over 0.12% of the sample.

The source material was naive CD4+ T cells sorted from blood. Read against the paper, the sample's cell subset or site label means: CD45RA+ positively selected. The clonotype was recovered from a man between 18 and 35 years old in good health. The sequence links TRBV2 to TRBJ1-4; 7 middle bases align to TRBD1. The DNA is TGTGCCAGCAGTCGGGACAGCCTCGCAACTAATGAAAAACTGTTTTTT. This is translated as CASSRDSLATNEKLFF.